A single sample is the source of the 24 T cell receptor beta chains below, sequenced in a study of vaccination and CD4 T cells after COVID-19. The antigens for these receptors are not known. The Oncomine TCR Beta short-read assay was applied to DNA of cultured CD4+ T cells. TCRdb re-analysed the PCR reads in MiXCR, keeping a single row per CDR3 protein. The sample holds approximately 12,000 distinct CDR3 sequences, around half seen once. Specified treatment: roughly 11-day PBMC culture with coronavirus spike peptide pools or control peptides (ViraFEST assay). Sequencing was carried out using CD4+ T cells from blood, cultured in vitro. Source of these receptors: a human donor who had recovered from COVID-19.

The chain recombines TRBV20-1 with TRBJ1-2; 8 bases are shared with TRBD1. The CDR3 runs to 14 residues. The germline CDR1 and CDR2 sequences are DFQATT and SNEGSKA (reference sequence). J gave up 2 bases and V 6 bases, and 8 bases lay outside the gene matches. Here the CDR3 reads CSAPQGAVNYGYTF. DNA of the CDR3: TGCAGTGCCCCTCAGGGGGCTGTAAACTATGGCTACACCTTC.

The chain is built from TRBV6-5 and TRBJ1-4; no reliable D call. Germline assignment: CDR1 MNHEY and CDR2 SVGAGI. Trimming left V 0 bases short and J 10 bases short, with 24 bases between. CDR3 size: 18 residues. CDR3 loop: CASSYSRLSLERGGKLFF. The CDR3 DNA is TGTGCCAGCAGTTACTCTCGACTGTCCTTAGAGCGCGGAGGAAAACTGTTTTTT.

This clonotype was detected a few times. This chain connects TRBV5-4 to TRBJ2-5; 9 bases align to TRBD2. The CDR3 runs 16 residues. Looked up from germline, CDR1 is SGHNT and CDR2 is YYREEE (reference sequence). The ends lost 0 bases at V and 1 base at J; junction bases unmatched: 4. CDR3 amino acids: CASSLEPSGTQETQYF. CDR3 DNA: TGTGCCAGCAGCTTGGAACCTAGCGGGACCCAAGAGACCCAGTACTTC.

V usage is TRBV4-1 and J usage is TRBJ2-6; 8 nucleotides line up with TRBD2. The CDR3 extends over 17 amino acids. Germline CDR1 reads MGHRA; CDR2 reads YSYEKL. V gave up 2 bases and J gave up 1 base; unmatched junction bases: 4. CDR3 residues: CASSQPSGGSGANVLTF. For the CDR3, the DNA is TGCGCCAGCAGCCAACCCTCGGGGGGGTCTGGGGCCAACGTCCTGACTTTC.

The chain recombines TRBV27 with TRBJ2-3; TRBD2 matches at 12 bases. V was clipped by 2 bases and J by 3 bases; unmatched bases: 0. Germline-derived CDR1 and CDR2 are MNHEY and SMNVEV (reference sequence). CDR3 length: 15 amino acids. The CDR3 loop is CASSLGTSGTDTQYF. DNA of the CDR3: TGTGCCAGCAGTTTAGGGACTAGCGGGACAGATACGCAGTATTTT.

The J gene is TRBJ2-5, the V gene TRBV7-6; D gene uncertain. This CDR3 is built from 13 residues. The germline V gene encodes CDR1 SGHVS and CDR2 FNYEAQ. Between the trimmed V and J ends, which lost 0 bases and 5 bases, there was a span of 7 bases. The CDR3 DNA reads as TGTGCCAGCAGCTTAGCCGAGAGGGAGACCCAGTACTTC. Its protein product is CASSLAERETQYF.

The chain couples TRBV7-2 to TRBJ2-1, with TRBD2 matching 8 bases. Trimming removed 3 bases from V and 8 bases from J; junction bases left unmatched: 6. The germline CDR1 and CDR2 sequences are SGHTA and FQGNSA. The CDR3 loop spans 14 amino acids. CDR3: CASSFGLAADEQFF. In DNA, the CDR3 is TGTGCCAGCAGCTTTGGACTAGCTGCGGATGAGCAGTTCTTC.

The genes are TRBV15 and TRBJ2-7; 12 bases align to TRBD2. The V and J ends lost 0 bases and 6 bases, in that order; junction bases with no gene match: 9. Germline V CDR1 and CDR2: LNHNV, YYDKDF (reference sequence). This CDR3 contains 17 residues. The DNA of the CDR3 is TGTGCCACCAGCAGAGAGCTCCCGGGACTAGCGGGCGGCGAGCAGTACTTC. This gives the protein CATSRELPGLAGGEQYF.

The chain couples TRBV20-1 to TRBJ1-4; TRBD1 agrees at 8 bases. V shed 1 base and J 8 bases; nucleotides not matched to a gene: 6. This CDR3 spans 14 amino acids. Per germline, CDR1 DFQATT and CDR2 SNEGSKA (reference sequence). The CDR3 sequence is CSARAGQGWEKLFF. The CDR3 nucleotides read TGCAGTGCTAGAGCCGGACAGGGCTGGGAAAAACTGTTTTTT.

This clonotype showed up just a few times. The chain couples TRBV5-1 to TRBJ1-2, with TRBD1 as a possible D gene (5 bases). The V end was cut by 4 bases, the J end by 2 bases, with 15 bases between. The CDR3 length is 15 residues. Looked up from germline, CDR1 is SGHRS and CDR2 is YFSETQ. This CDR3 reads CASSPTLGGNYGYTF. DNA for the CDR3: TGCGCCAGCAGCCCCACCCTCGGGGGAAACTATGGCTACACCTTC.

CDR3 amino acids: CASSSDQGPNEQFF. The CDR3 DNA reads as TGTGCCAGCAGCTCCGACCAGGGGCCCAATGAGCAGTTCTTC. This chain joins TRBV11-3 and TRBJ2-1; D may be TRBD1 (6 bases). The CDR3 has 14 residues. Germline V gene lookup returns CDR1 SGHNT and CDR2 YENEEA. The V end was cut by 4 bases, the J end by 6 bases, with 13 bases between. Full variable domain (remainder filled in from reference TRBV11-3 and TRBJ2-1): EAGVVQSPRYKIIEKKQPVAFWCNPISGHNTLYWYLQNLGQGPELLIRYENEEAVDDSQLPKDRFSAERLKGVDSTLKIQPAELGDSAVYLCASSSDQGPNEQFFGPGTRLTVL.

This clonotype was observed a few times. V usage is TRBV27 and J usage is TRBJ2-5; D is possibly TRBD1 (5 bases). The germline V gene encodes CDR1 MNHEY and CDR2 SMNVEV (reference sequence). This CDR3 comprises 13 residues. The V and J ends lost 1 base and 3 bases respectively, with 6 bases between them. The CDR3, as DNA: TGTGCCAGCAGTTTATACAGGAAAGAGACCCAGTACTTC. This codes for CASSLYRKETQYF.

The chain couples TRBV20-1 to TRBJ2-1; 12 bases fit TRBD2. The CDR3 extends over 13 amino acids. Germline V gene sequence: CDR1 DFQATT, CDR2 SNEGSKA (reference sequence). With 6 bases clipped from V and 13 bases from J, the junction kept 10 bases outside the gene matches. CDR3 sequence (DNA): TGCAGTGCCCATCCCGGACTAGCGGGAAGACAGTTCTTC. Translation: CSAHPGLAGRQFF.

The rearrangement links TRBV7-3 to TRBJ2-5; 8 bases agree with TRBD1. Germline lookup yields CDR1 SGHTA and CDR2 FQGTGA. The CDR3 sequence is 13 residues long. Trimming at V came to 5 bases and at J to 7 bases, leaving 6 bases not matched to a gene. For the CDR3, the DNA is TGTGCCAGCAGCCCCAGGACAGGGTGGACCCAGTACTTC. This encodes CASSPRTGWTQYF.

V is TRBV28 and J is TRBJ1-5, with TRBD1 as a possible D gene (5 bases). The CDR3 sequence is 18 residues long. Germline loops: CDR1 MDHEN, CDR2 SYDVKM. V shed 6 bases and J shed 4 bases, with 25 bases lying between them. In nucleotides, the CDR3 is TGTGCCAGCAGGTTTGGGGCTACTAGGGGACGAACTAATCAGCCCCAGCATTTT. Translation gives CASRFGATRGRTNQPQHF.

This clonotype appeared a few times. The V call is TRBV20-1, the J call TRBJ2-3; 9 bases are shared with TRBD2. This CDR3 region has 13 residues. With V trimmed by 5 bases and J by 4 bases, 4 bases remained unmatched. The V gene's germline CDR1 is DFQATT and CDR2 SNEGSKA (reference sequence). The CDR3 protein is CSAPRTSADTQYF. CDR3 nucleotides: TGCAGTGCTCCCCGGACTAGCGCAGATACGCAGTATTTT.

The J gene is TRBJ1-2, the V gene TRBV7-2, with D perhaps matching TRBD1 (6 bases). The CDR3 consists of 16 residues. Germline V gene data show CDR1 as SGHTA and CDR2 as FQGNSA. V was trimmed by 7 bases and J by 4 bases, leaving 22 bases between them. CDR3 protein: CASTSEQQGRAYGYTF. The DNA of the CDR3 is TGTGCCAGCACCTCCGAACAACAGGGACGAGCCTATGGCTACACCTTC.

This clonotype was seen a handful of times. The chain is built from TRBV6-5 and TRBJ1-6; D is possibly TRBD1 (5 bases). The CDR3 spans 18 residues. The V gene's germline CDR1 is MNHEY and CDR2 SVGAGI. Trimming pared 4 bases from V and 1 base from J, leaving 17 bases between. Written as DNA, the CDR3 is TGTGCCAGCAGTTTAGCCTCACAGGTCTCGTCCTATAATTCACCCCTCCACTTT. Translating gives CASSLASQVSSYNSPLHF.

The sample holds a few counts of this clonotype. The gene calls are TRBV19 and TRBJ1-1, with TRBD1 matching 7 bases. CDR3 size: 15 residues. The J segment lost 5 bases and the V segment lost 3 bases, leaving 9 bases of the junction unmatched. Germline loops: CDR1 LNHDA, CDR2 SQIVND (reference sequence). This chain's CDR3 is CASSIPRQGRTEAFF. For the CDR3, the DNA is TGTGCCAGTAGTATTCCCCGACAGGGCAGAACTGAAGCTTTCTTT.

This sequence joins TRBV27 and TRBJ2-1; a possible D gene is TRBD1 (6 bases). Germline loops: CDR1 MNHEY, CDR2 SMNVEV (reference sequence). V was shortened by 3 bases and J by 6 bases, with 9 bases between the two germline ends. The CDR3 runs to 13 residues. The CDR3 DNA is TGTGCCAGCAGTTTCAACAGGGTCAATGAGCAGTTCTTC. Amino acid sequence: CASSFNRVNEQFF.

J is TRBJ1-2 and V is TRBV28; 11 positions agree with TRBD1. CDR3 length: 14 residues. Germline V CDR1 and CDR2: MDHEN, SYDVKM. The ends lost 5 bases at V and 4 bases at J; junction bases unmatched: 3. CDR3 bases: TGTGCCAGCAGTACGGGGACAGGGGGCTATGGCTACACCTTC. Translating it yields CASSTGTGGYGYTF.

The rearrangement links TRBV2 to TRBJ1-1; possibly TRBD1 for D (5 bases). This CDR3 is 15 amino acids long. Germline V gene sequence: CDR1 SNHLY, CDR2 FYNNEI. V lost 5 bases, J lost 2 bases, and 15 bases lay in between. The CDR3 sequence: CASSPLAGGNTEAFF. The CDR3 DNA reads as TGTGCCAGCAGTCCCTTGGCCGGGGGAAACACTGAAGCTTTCTTT.

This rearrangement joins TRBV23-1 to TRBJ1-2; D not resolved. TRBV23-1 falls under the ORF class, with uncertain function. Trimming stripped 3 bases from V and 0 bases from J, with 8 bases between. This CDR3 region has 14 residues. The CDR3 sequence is CASSQNRANYGYTF. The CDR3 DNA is TGCGCCAGCAGTCAGAACCGAGCTAACTATGGCTACACCTTC.

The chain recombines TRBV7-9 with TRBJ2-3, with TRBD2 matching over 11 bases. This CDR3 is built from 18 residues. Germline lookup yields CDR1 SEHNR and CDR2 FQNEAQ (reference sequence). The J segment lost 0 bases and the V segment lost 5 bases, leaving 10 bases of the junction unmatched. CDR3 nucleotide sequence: TGTGCCAGCAGCCCACGGACTAGCGGGTTGGTTAGCACAGATACGCAGTATTTT. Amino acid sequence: CASSPRTSGLVSTDTQYF.